Here is one TCR beta chain with its context. This entry comes from a study of blood T cells in healthy people across ages. The use of a sample-barcoded 5' primer and a J-beta primer mix characterized a second PCR of roughly 6 to 12 cycles. TCRdb re-called the 5' RACE reads through MiXCR, storing one row per CDR3 protein. Of some 1.4 million distinct CDR3 sequences listed, around two fifths are singletons. CDR1 SGHRS and CDR2 YFSETQ come from the germline V gene. Trimming took off 7 bases at V and 8 bases at J, with 18 bases between the two ends. CDR3 length equals 13 residues. This clonotype was obtained from a woman aged 18 to 35 in good health. The chain uses TRBV5-1 and TRBJ1-2; TRBD1 might be the D (6 bases). The specimen sequenced was blood. The CDR3 sequence is CASGRGGSEGYTF. The CDR3 bases are TGCGCCAGCGGCCGAGGGGGATCTGAAGGCTACACCTTC.